These 22 T cell receptor beta chains originate from one sample sequenced in a study of long-term antiretroviral therapy in people with HIV. At the survey level, the v3.0 immunoSEQ assay was run. Repertoires were generated with immunoSEQ multiplex PCR, while TCRdb's copy carries only in-frame clones and drops some. Counted here are more than 20,000 clones, around 83% occurring once; the ten biggest clones make up under 5.5%. Sequencing used unsorted PBMCs, obtained 2.7 years after starting antiretroviral therapy. The receptors were sampled from a middle-aged man with HIV.

The chain carries TRBV6-6 and TRBJ2-1, with 10 positions matching TRBD2. Germline V gene lookup returns CDR1 MNHNY and CDR2 SVGAGI (reference sequence). CDR3 size: 16 residues. Losses at the gene ends were 2 bases for V and 9 bases for J; bases not matched to a gene: 10. CDR3 bases: TGTGCCAGCAGTTACATCGGACTAGCGGTGCCGGGTGAGCAGTTCTTC. It codes for CASSYIGLAVPGEQFF.

The chain recombines TRBV9 with TRBJ2-1; D is perhaps TRBD1 or TRBD2 (6 bases each). V was pared by 4 bases and J by 7 bases, with 21 bases between. The CDR3 extends over 16 amino acids. Germline V gene lookup returns CDR1 SGDLS and CDR2 YYNGEE. The CDR3 DNA follows: TGTGCCAGCAGCTCTACAGGGCGCGGGGTTCTGAATGAGCAGTTCTTC. Protein sequence: CASSSTGRGVLNEQFF.

This rearrangement joins TRBV7-2 to TRBJ1-5, with a weak D call TRBD1 (5 bases). Germline V CDR1 and CDR2: SGHTA, FQGNSA. The CDR3 runs 16 residues. The V end was cut by 1 base, the J end by 3 bases, with 13 bases between. In DNA form, the CDR3 reads TGTGCCAGCAGCTTAGAGCCTGGGACCGCCAATCAGCCCCAGCATTTT. Protein product: CASSLEPGTANQPQHF.

This chain connects TRBV11-1 to TRBJ1-2; tentative D call: TRBD1 (6 bases). Germline V CDR1 and CDR2: SGHAT, FQDESV (reference sequence). CDR3 length equals 14 residues. V lost 5 bases, J lost 3 bases, and 13 bases lay in between. In DNA form, the CDR3 reads TGTGCCAGCAGCAAGAACAGGGTTGACTATGGCTACACCTTC. This translates into CASSKNRVDYGYTF.

V gene TRBV9 combines with J gene TRBJ2-2; a weak D match, TRBD2 (6 bases). From germline, CDR1 is SGDLS and CDR2 YYNGEE. Trimming removed 0 bases at V and 2 bases at J, with 11 bases between. This CDR3 region has 16 residues. CDR3: CASSVAGTFNTGELFF. The CDR3 DNA follows: TGTGCCAGCAGCGTAGCAGGGACTTTTAACACCGGGGAGCTGTTTTTT.

The CDR3: CASGPLAGDTGELFF. The CDR3 DNA follows: TGTGCCAGCGGGCCATTAGCGGGTGACACCGGGGAGCTGTTTTTT. V is TRBV18 and J is TRBJ2-2; 7 bases are a match to TRBD2. Germline V CDR1 and CDR2: KGHSH, LQKENI. Trimming removed 8 bases from V and 3 bases from J; junction bases left unmatched: 9. This CDR3 region has 15 residues.

The chain links TRBV2 to TRBJ2-1, with a weak D call TRBD1 (6 bases). Germline CDR1 reads SNHLY; CDR2 reads FYNNEI. Trimming took 7 bases from V and 7 from J, leaving 14 bases between them. The CDR3 contains 13 residues. The CDR3 region is CASIARDKNEQFF. The CDR3, as DNA: TGTGCCAGCATCGCCAGGGACAAGAATGAGCAGTTCTTC.

The chain is built from TRBV14 and TRBJ1-2, with D perhaps TRBD1 (5 bases). CDR3 length: 15 residues. Trimming took 4 bases from V and 3 from J, leaving 15 bases between them. The germline V gene has CDR1 SGHDN and CDR2 FVKESK. The CDR3 protein is CASSPRQSNDYGYTF. DNA of the CDR3: TGTGCCAGCAGCCCAAGACAGTCAAATGACTATGGCTACACCTTC.

The chain uses TRBV7-2 and TRBJ2-7, with 9 nucleotides matching TRBD1. The trim removed 5 bases at V and 4 bases at J, leaving 3 bases unmatched. There are 13 residues in the CDR3. Per the germline V gene, CDR1 is SGHTA and CDR2 is FQGNSA. The chain's CDR3 is CASSPGQGYEQYF. CDR3 in DNA: TGTGCCAGCAGCCCGGGACAGGGTTACGAGCAGTACTTC.

This rearrangement joins TRBV28 to TRBJ1-3, with a possible D match to TRBD1 (6 bases). Trimming removed 3 bases from V and 9 bases from J, with 15 bases in between. The germline V gene encodes CDR1 MDHEN and CDR2 SYDVKM. This CDR3 has 14 residues. CDR3 sequence: CASSLGDTFGTIYF. CDR3 sequence (DNA): TGTGCCAGCAGTTTGGGGGACACCTTCGGCACCATATATTTT. The full variable domain, its missing parts supplied by reference TRBV28 and TRBJ1-3, is DVKVTQSSRYLVKRTGEKVFLECVQDMDHENMFWYRQDPGLGLRLIYFSYDVKMKEKGDIPEGYSVSREKKERFSLILESASTNQTSMYLCASSLGDTFGTIYFGEGSWLTVV.

The gene calls are TRBV7-9 and TRBJ2-7; no clear D gene. The germline V gene has CDR1 SEHNR and CDR2 FQNEAQ (reference sequence). Trimming took 5 bases from V and 6 from J, leaving 8 bases between them. This CDR3 is built from 11 residues. CDR3 loop: CASSDTAEQYF. The DNA for the CDR3 is TGTGCCAGCAGCGATACAGCCGAGCAGTACTTC.

This chain uses TRBV2 with TRBJ2-7; D is possibly TRBD2 (6 bases). Germline-derived CDR1 and CDR2 are SNHLY and FYNNEI. The germline V and J ends were trimmed by 4 bases and 4 bases, with 14 bases remaining between them. The CDR3 covers 14 residues. The chain's CDR3 is CASSGTTAIYEQYF. The CDR3 DNA reads TGTGCCAGCAGTGGGACTACGGCAATTTACGAGCAGTACTTC. Together with reference TRBV2 and TRBJ2-7, the CDR3 gives the full variable domain: EPEVTQTPSHQVTQMGQEVILRCVPISNHLYFYWYRQILGQKVEFLVSFYNNEISEKSEIFDDQFSVERPDGSNFTLKIRSTKLEDSAMYFCASSGTTAIYEQYFGPGTRLTVT.

The gene calls are TRBV11-2 and TRBJ1-2; no clear D gene. V lost 4 bases and J lost 0, with 15 bases in between. The CDR3 covers 16 residues. CDR1 is SGHAT and CDR2 is FQNNGV in the germline V gene. As DNA, the CDR3 is TGTGCCAGCAGCTCATCGGCGGTTATACCTAACTATGGCTACACCTTC. Protein sequence: CASSSSAVIPNYGYTF. The whole variable domain, remainder taken from reference TRBV11-2 and TRBJ1-2, is EAGVAQSPRYKIIEKRQSVAFWCNPISGHATLYWYQQILGQGPKLLIQFQNNGVVDDSQLPKDRFSAERLKGVDSTLKIQPAKLEDSAVYLCASSSSAVIPNYGYTFGSGTRLTVV.

The chain joins TRBV6-1 to TRBJ2-7; TRBD1 might be the D (5 bases). The V gene's germline CDR1 is MNHNS and CDR2 SASEGT. Trimming left V 2 bases short and J 7 bases short, with 12 bases between. The CDR3 runs to 13 residues. The CDR3: CASSERGPIEQYF. CDR3 DNA sequence: TGTGCCAGCAGTGAAAGGGGTCCCATTGAGCAGTACTTC.

The V call is TRBV10-1, the J call TRBJ2-3; tentative D call: TRBD2 (6 bases). Germline V gene sequence: CDR1 WNHNN, CDR2 SYGVQD (reference sequence). The CDR3 has 13 amino acids. Trimming removed 0 bases from V and 8 bases from J, with 9 bases in between. The CDR3 bases are TGCGCCAGCAGTGAGTCCGGCGGGGCTACGCAGTATTTT. Its protein is CASSESGGATQYF.

The CDR3 DNA follows: TGTGCCAGCAGCCAGAATCGGCTAGCGGTATACAATGAGCAGTTCTTC. This encodes CASSQNRLAVYNEQFF. The genes are TRBV14 and TRBJ2-1; 7 nucleotides match TRBD2. Per germline, CDR1 SGHDN and CDR2 FVKESK. With 3 bases clipped from V and 4 bases from J, the junction kept 9 bases outside the gene matches. The CDR3 has 16 residues.

The V and J genes are TRBV28 and TRBJ2-3; D may be TRBD1 (5 bases). V shed 8 bases and J shed 0 bases, with 12 bases lying between them. Germline V lookup: CDR1 MDHEN, CDR2 SYDVKM. The CDR3 sequence is 14 residues long. This CDR3 reads CASGLTASTDTQYF. CDR3 DNA sequence: TGTGCCAGCGGCCTGACAGCTAGCACAGATACGCAGTATTTT.

V is TRBV28 and J is TRBJ1-2; 8 bases map to TRBD1. The junction had 8 bases not matched to a gene; V was cut back by 5 bases and J by 0 bases. There are 16 residues in the CDR3. Germline V gene sequence: CDR1 MDHEN, CDR2 SYDVKM. CDR3 region: CASSAVYRGANYGYTF. DNA of the CDR3: TGTGCCAGCAGTGCGGTGTACAGGGGGGCTAACTATGGCTACACCTTC.

This clone was picked up one time. The chain employs TRBV5-1 and TRBJ2-7, with 10 positions matching TRBD2. The V gene end was trimmed by 4 bases and the J gene end by 5 bases; junction bases not matched to a gene: 6. Germline V gene data show CDR1 as SGHRS and CDR2 as YFSETQ. CDR3 length: 14 residues. The CDR3 sequence: CASSITSGANEQYF. The CDR3 DNA reads TGCGCCAGCAGCATTACTAGCGGGGCCAACGAGCAGTACTTC.

The gene calls are TRBV7-9 and TRBJ1-5, with TRBD1 matching 8 bases. The junction had 5 bases not matched to a gene; V was cut back by 1 base and J by 6 bases. There are 15 residues in the CDR3. Looked up from germline, CDR1 is SEHNR and CDR2 is FQNEAQ (reference sequence). CDR3 DNA sequence: TGTGCCAGCAGCTTAGGGGGTCAGGGGGCTCAGCCCCAGCATTTT. It encodes CASSLGGQGAQPQHF.

This clone came up once. The V and J genes are TRBV19 and TRBJ2-7; D is possibly TRBD1 (6 bases). Germline lookup yields CDR1 LNHDA and CDR2 SQIVND (reference sequence). This CDR3 spans 14 amino acids. V gave up 3 bases and J gave up 0 bases, with 9 bases separating them. CDR3 amino acids: CASSITGSSYEQYF. The CDR3 DNA is TGTGCCAGTAGTATCACAGGGAGCTCCTACGAGCAGTACTTC.

The chain links TRBV6-1 to TRBJ2-7, with 9 bases fitting TRBD2. The V gene end was trimmed by 7 bases and the J gene end by 2 bases; junction bases not matched to a gene: 6. The V gene's germline CDR1 is MNHNS and CDR2 SASEGT. This CDR3 is 14 amino acids long. CDR3 in amino acids: CASTGLATPYEQYF. The CDR3 DNA follows: TGTGCCAGCACCGGACTAGCGACCCCCTACGAGCAGTACTTC.